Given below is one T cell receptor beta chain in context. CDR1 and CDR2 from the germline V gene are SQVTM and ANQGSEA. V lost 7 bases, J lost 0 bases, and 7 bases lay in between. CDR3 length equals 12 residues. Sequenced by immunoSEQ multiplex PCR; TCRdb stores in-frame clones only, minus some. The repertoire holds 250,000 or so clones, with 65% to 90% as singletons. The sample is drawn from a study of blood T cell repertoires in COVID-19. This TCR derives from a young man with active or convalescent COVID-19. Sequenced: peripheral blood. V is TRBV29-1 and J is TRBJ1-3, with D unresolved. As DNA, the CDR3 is TGCAGCGCTACTGCCTCTGGAAACACCATATATTTT. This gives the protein CSATASGNTIYF.